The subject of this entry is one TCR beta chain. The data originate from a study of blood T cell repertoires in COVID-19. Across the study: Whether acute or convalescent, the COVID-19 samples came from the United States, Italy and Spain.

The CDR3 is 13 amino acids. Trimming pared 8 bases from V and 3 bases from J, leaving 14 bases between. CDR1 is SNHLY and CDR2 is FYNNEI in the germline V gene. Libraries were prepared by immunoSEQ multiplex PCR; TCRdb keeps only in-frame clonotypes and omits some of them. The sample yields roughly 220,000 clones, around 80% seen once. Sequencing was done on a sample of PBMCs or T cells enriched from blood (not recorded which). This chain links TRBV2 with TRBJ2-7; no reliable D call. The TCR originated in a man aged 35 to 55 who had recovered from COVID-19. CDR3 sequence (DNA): TGTGCCAGCTGCGGCGAGATTTTCTACGAGCAGTACTTC. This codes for CASCGEIFYEQYF.